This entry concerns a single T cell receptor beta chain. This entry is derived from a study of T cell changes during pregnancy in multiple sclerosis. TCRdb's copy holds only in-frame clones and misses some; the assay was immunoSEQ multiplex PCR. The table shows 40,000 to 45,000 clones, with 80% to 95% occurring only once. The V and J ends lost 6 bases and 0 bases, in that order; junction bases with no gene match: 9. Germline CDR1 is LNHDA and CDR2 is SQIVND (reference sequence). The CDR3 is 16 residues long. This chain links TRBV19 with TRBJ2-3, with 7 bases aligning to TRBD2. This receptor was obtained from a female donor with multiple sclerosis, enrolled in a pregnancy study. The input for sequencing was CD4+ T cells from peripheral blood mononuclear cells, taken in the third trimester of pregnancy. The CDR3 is CASSLTSLTSTDTQYF. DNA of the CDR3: TGTGCCAGTAGCTTGACTAGCTTAACTAGCACAGATACGCAGTATTTT. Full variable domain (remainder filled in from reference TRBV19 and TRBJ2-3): DGGITQSPKYLFRKEGQNVTLSCEQNLNHDAMYWYRQDPGQGLRLIYYSQIVNDFQKGDIAEGYSVSREKKESFPLTVTSAQKNPTAFYLCASSLTSLTSTDTQYFGPGTRLTVL.